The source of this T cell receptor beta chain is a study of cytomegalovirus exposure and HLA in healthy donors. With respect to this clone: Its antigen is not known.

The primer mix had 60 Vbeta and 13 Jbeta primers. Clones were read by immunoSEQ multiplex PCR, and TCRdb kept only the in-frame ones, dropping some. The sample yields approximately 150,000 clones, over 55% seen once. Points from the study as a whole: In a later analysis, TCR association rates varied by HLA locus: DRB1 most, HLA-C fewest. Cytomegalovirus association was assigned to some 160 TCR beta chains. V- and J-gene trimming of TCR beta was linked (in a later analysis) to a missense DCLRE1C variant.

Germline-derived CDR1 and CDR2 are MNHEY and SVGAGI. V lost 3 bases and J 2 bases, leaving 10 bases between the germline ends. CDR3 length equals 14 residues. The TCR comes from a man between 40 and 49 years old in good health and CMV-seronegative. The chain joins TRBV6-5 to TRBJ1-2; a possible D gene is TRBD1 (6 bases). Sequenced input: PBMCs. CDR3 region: CASSYGQPNYGYTF. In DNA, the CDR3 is TGTGCCAGCAGTTATGGACAGCCCAACTATGGCTACACCTTC.